These 18 T cell receptor beta chains came from one sample sequenced in a study of T-cell memory formation after mild COVID-19. MiXCR, run by TCRdb on the 5' RACE reads, gives a single entry per CDR3 protein. The table has about 620,000 distinct CDR3 sequences, over 15% seen once. The sequencing sample was made of PBMCs or a T cell subset sorted from them (not recorded which). These receptors all stem from an adult woman who had mild COVID-19 (a few samples of this study predate the infection). Cell type and time point are not known.

CDR3 sequence: CASSGGGSNEKLFF. The CDR3 bases are TGTGCCAGCAGTGGGGGAGGCTCTAATGAAAAACTGTTTTTT. V is TRBV6-5 and J is TRBJ1-4; possible D gene TRBD1, 5 bases. Germline values: CDR1 MNHEY, CDR2 SVGAGI. The germline V and J ends were trimmed by 5 bases and 3 bases, with 10 bases remaining between them. The CDR3 totals 14 residues.

CDR3 sequence reads: CASSWTGADEQFF. Here the CDR3 DNA reads TGCGCCAGCAGCTGGACAGGGGCGGATGAGCAGTTCTTC. The J gene is TRBJ2-1, the V gene TRBV5-1; TRBD1 agrees at 9 bases. With V trimmed by 3 bases and J by 8 bases, 3 bases remained unmatched. The length of the CDR3 is 13 residues. Germline V gene data show CDR1 as SGHRS and CDR2 as YFSETQ.

This clonotype showed up just a few times. V gene TRBV29-1 combines with J gene TRBJ2-1, with D tentatively TRBD2 (6 bases). V was clipped by 4 bases and J by 0 bases, with 25 bases between them. Germline values: CDR1 SQVTM, CDR2 ANQGSEA. The CDR3 is made up of 19 amino acids. The CDR3 spells CSVGFAASVRYSSYNEQFF. CDR3 nucleotides: TGCAGCGTTGGGTTCGCGGCTAGCGTCCGATATAGCTCCTACAATGAGCAGTTCTTC.

This clonotype has a handful of counts. The rearrangement joins TRBV2 to TRBJ2-7; TRBD1 aligns across 7 bases. V was clipped by 9 bases and J by 3 bases; unmatched bases: 5. The CDR3 runs 12 residues. Germline V CDR1 and CDR2: SNHLY, FYNNEI. DNA for the CDR3: TGTGCCAGTGTGAGGGGGCGCTACGAGCAGTACTTC. As protein: CASVRGRYEQYF.

This clonotype has just a few counts. The junction shows a germline mismatch at one end, possibly a read error. The V and J genes are TRBV7-2 and TRBJ2-7, with D unresolved. This CDR3 contains 12 residues. Germline CDR1 is SGHTA and CDR2 is FQGNSA. The CDR3 reads CASSLWRDEQYF. Written as DNA, the CDR3 is TGTGCCAGCAGCTTGTGGCGCGACGAACAGTACTTC.

V and J are TRBV4-2 and TRBJ2-2; 13 bases are a match to TRBD2. V was clipped by 4 bases and J by 5 bases; unmatched bases: 10. Germline assignment: CDR1 LGHNA and CDR2 YNFKEQ. The CDR3 extends over 18 amino acids. Written as DNA, the CDR3 is TGTGCCAGCAGCCCCACTAGCGGGAGGGCCGGGGTTACCGGGGAGCTGTTTTTT. This codes for CASSPTSGRAGVTGELFF.

This rearrangement joins TRBV11-2 to TRBJ2-1; 13 nucleotides agree with TRBD2. The trim removed 1 base at V and 6 bases at J, leaving 6 bases unmatched. The CDR3 runs 17 residues. Germline V CDR1 and CDR2: SGHAT, FQNNGV. The CDR3 loop reads CASSLALAGGLINEQFF. The CDR3 nucleotides are TGTGCCAGCAGCTTAGCACTAGCGGGGGGGCTGATCAATGAGCAGTTCTTC.

This chain links TRBV19 with TRBJ2-7; 8 bases match TRBD1. J was trimmed by 0 bases and V by 7 bases; bases with no gene match: 5. This CDR3 has 14 residues. Germline V lookup: CDR1 LNHDA, CDR2 SQIVND (reference sequence). The CDR3 DNA reads TGTGCCAGTAAGGTGGGACAGGACTCCTACGAGCAGTACTTC. Translation: CASKVGQDSYEQYF.

This chain joins TRBV30 and TRBJ1-1; D gene ambiguous. CDR3 length: 13 amino acids. V was shortened by 4 bases and J by 2 bases, with 11 bases between the two germline ends. Germline V gene sequence: CDR1 GTSNPN, CDR2 SVGIG (reference sequence). The CDR3 bases are TGTGCCTGGAATCTTAACAGAAACACTGAAGCTTTCTTT. Translating gives CAWNLNRNTEAFF.

The rearrangement links TRBV20-1 to TRBJ2-5; no definite D call. V lost 1 base and J lost 5, with 14 bases in between. The CDR3 sequence is 14 residues long. Looked up from germline, CDR1 is DFQATT and CDR2 is SNEGSKA (reference sequence). The CDR3 reads CSARVGGVGETQYF. DNA of the CDR3: TGCAGTGCTAGAGTGGGTGGTGTGGGGGAGACCCAGTACTTC.

This clonotype was counted a few times. In nucleotides, the CDR3 is TGCGCCAGCAGCTTGGTCAGGTCATGGGACAGCGGGGGTGAAGCTTTCTTT. Its translation is CASSLVRSWDSGGEAFF. The chain links TRBV5-1 to TRBJ1-1, with 7 bases aligning to TRBD1. The V gene's germline CDR1 is SGHRS and CDR2 YFSETQ. The CDR3 contains 17 residues. J lost 7 bases, V lost 0 bases, and 15 bases had no gene match.

The CDR3 region is CASSYGWDRYTEAFF. CDR3 DNA: TGTGCCAGCAGTTACGGGTGGGACAGGTACACTGAAGCTTTCTTT. The chain uses TRBV6-5 and TRBJ1-1; 8 bases align to TRBD1. This CDR3 is 15 amino acids long. V trimming: 2 bases; J trimming: 3 bases; junction bases outside the gene matches: 5. Germline V CDR1 and CDR2: MNHEY, SVGAGI.

V usage is TRBV27 and J usage is TRBJ1-1, with TRBD1 identical over 7 bases. Germline assignment: CDR1 MNHEY and CDR2 SMNVEV (reference sequence). This CDR3 spans 15 amino acids. V shed 3 bases and J 3 bases; nucleotides not matched to a gene: 7. For the CDR3, the DNA is TGTGCCAGCAGTTTGAGGGGGCTAGGCGACACTGAAGCTTTCTTT. The encoded protein is CASSLRGLGDTEAFF.

This sequence joins TRBV20-1 and TRBJ2-7, with TRBD1 as a possible D gene (6 bases). Germline values: CDR1 DFQATT, CDR2 SNEGSKA (reference sequence). The length of the CDR3 is 13 residues. V lost 3 bases, J lost 2 bases, and 11 bases lay in between. This CDR3 reads CSARKQGAYEQYF. CDR3 coding DNA: TGCAGTGCTAGGAAACAGGGTGCCTACGAGCAGTACTTC.

This chain uses TRBV6-2 or TRBV6-3 with TRBJ2-7; no firm D call. Germline V gene sequence: CDR1 MNHEY, CDR2 SVGEGT. The CDR3 is 14 residues long. Trimming left V 6 bases short and J 3 bases short, with 15 bases between. CDR3 in DNA: TGTGCCAGCAGGGGTAGTATGACCAACTACGAGCAGTACTTC. Its translation: CASRGSMTNYEQYF.

This clonotype was recorded many times. V is TRBV18 and J is TRBJ2-3, with a tentative D call TRBD2 (6 bases). The CDR3 is 13 amino acids. Germline V gene data show CDR1 as KGHSH and CDR2 as LQKENI. With 3 bases removed from V and 5 bases from J, the gap between germline ends came to 9 bases. The CDR3 coding sequence is TGTGCCAGCTCACCCGGGGGAGAAGATACGCAGTATTTT. Residues: CASSPGGEDTQYF.

The DNA of the CDR3 is TGTGCCAGCAGCCCCGTGGACGCAGGGAAAAACGAGCAGTACTTC. Protein product: CASSPVDAGKNEQYF. The chain uses TRBV7-2 and TRBJ2-7, with a possible D match to TRBD1 (5 bases). The germline CDR1 and CDR2 sequences are SGHTA and FQGNSA. This CDR3 region has 15 residues. V was cut by 5 bases and J by 5 bases, with 19 bases left in between.

This clonotype was seen a few times. The chain joins TRBV4-2 to TRBJ2-3, with D tentatively TRBD2 (6 bases). V dropped 1 base and J dropped 5 bases, with 13 bases sitting between them. CDR3 length equals 15 residues. In germline, CDR1 is LGHNA, CDR2 YNFKEQ. The CDR3: CASSQGRWGEDTQYF. As DNA, the CDR3 is TGTGCCAGCAGCCAAGGGCGGTGGGGGGAAGATACGCAGTATTTT.